This TCR beta chain was identified during a study of early T cells in non-severe SARS-CoV-2 infection. In the study overall: Whole-blood bulk RNA, unsorted, was sequenced, and chains were unpaired.

General study results and limits: There was a bias toward anti-spike CD8 responses in VDJdb matching, which missed private and CD4 specificities.

Germline CDR1 is MNHNS and CDR2 is SASEGT. This CDR3 is 13 amino acids long. V gave up 4 bases and J gave up 7 bases, with 11 bases separating them. Unique molecular identifiers (one per individual cDNA molecule) were attached. MiXCR was run by TCRdb on the 5' RACE reads, yielding one entry per CDR3 protein. Of 30,000 to 45,000 distinct CDR3 sequences listed, approximately 8.9% were seen once; the top ten hold more than 10%. This clonotype has a handful of counts. Antigen: not known. The chain joins TRBV6-1 to TRBJ2-1, with a tentative D call TRBD1 (5 bases). Specimen: whole blood. The clonotype comes from an adult who was a healthcare worker with PCR-confirmed SARS-CoV-2 infection or an uninfected control (not recorded which). CDR3 coding DNA: TGTGCCAGCAGTGTGGGCAGGGTGAATGAGCAGTTCTTC. This gives the protein CASSVGRVNEQFF.